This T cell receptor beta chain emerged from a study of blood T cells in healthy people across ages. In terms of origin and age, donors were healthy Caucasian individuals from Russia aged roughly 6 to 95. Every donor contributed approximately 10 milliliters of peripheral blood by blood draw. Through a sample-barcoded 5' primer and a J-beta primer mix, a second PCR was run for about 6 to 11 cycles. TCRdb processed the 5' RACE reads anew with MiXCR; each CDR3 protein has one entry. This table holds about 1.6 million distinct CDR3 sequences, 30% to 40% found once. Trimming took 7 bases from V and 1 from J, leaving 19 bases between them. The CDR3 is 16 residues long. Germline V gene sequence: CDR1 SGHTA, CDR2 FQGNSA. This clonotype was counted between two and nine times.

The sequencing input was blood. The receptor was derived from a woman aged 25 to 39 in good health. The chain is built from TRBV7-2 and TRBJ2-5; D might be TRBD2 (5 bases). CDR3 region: CASTNNLYGGQETQYF. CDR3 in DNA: TGTGCCAGCACCAATAATCTATACGGAGGCCAAGAGACCCAGTACTTC.